What follows are 28 T cell receptor beta chains derived from one specimen sequenced in a study of Graves' ophthalmopathy and Graves' hyperthyroidism. RNA transcripts provided the template for amplifying TCR beta CDR3 regions. HTBI primers were employed in first-round RT-PCR, then a second-round multiplex PCR followed. TCRdb recomputed calls from the multiplex PCR reads with MiXCR, one row per CDR3 protein. The sample shows 600,000 to 650,000 distinct CDR3 sequences, about a fifth of them seen only once. The sample taken for sequencing was peripheral blood. The receptors were gathered from a woman younger than 30 with stable Graves' hyperthyroidism. Some clones in this sample may be carry-over from other donors' samples.

A word on this clonotype: A read error may explain this, as a much larger clone is one base away. V is TRBV30 and J is TRBJ1-2; D is perhaps TRBD1 (5 bases). Per germline, CDR1 GTSNPN and CDR2 SVGIG (reference sequence). The CDR3 contains 11 residues. DNA of the CDR3: TGTGCCTGGAGTAGGACCGGGGGTGACATCTTC. Amino acids: CAWSRTGGDIF.

The V and J genes are TRBV28 and TRBJ1-6; D is unresolved. V was trimmed by 5 bases and J by 7 bases, leaving 15 bases between them. Per germline, CDR1 MDHEN and CDR2 SYDVKM. The CDR3 is made up of 15 amino acids. The CDR3 sequence is CASSPRTATNSPLHF. The CDR3 DNA is TGTGCCAGCAGTCCGAGGACCGCTACCAATTCACCCCTCCACTTT.

The rearrangement links TRBV20-1 to TRBJ1-2; D is unclear. V lost 6 bases, J lost 8 bases, and 19 bases lay in between. Germline-derived CDR1 and CDR2 are DFQATT and SNEGSKA (reference sequence). This CDR3 has 13 residues. Written as DNA, the CDR3 is TGCAGTGCAGTGGGAGAACGGACCGGGGGCTACACCTTC. It yields the protein CSAVGERTGGYTF.

On this clonotype itself: Just one base apart from a much larger clone, this may be a read error. The rearrangement uses TRBV28 and TRBJ1-1, with D perhaps matching TRBD1 (5 bases). CDR3 size: 12 residues. Germline CDR1 is MDHEN and CDR2 is SYDVKM. DNA of the CDR3: TGTGCCAGCATTCGGGGGGGTACTGAAGCTTGCTTT. Protein product: CASIRGGTEACF.

This clonotype occurred many times. The chain recombines TRBV7-2 with TRBJ1-3; perhaps TRBD1 as D (6 bases). The CDR3 contains 14 residues. The V end was cut by 6 bases, the J end by 3 bases, with 12 bases between. Germline V lookup: CDR1 SGHTA, CDR2 FQGNSA. Written as DNA, the CDR3 is TGTGCCAGCAGTTCCGGACAGAATGGAAACACCATATATTTT. It is translated as CASSSGQNGNTIYF.

This clonotype was counted at least ten times. The chain recombines TRBV20-1 with TRBJ2-7, with 13 bases that match TRBD2. CDR1 is DFQATT and CDR2 is SNEGSKA in the germline V gene (reference sequence). The CDR3 sequence is 14 residues long. J lost 6 bases, V lost 2 bases, and 4 bases had no gene match. CDR3 region: CSARPRTSGGEQYF. DNA for the CDR3: TGCAGTGCTAGACCTCGGACTAGCGGGGGCGAGCAGTACTTC.

This clonotype was counted at least ten times. J is TRBJ1-5 and V is TRBV4-1, with 11 bases aligning to TRBD1. The J segment lost 6 bases and the V segment lost 5 bases, leaving 6 bases of the junction unmatched. The germline V gene encodes CDR1 MGHRA and CDR2 YSYEKL. CDR3 length: 15 residues. The chain's CDR3 is CASSFGQGAGQPQHF. The CDR3 DNA sequence: TGCGCCAGCAGCTTCGGACAGGGGGCAGGTCAGCCCCAGCATTTT.

This clonotype was counted many times. The chain uses TRBV6-1 and TRBJ1-6; 8 bases map to TRBD1. The CDR3 runs 15 residues. J lost 5 bases, V lost 8 bases, and 8 bases had no gene match. Germline V gene sequence: CDR1 MNHNS, CDR2 SASEGT. CDR3 nucleotides: TGTGCCAGCCGCTCCGCGGACAGGGATAATTCACCCCTCCACTTT. It encodes CASRSADRDNSPLHF.

This clonotype has a count of ten or more. The chain recombines TRBV27 with TRBJ2-7; possible D gene TRBD1, 6 bases. This CDR3 spans 14 amino acids. Germline V gene lookup returns CDR1 MNHEY and CDR2 SMNVEV (reference sequence). V lost 2 bases and J lost 4, with 12 bases in between. CDR3 DNA: TGTGCCAGCAGTTTAAACAACAGGGCTTACGAGCAGTACTTC. Translation: CASSLNNRAYEQYF.

The chain has TRBV24-1 and TRBJ1-1; D is perhaps TRBD1 (6 bases). Germline V lookup: CDR1 KGHDR, CDR2 SFDVKD. This CDR3 contains 12 residues. Trimming pared 4 bases from V and 14 bases from J, leaving 16 bases between. Here the CDR3 DNA reads TGTGCCACCAGTGACCCCGTGGGGGGCGTATTCTTT. Amino acid sequence: CATSDPVGGVFF.

The rearrangement links TRBV12-3 or TRBV12-4 to TRBJ2-5; D unresolved. Between the trimmed V and J ends, which lost 4 bases and 3 bases, there was a span of 15 bases. CDR3 length: 15 amino acids. As DNA, the CDR3 is TGTGCCAGCAGTTCAGATCTCGTAGAAAAAGAGACCCAGTACTTC. Translation gives CASSSDLVEKETQYF.

The rearrangement joins TRBV2 to TRBJ2-5, with D maybe TRBD1 (5 bases). This CDR3 has 13 residues. Looked up from germline, CDR1 is SNHLY and CDR2 is FYNNEI. V was pared by 3 bases and J by 5 bases, with 10 bases between. The CDR3 loop is CASSETPGETQYF. CDR3 coding DNA: TGTGCCAGCAGTGAGACCCCAGGGGAGACCCAGTACTTC.

The gene calls are TRBV25-1 and TRBJ1-1; maybe TRBD1 (5 bases). The CDR3 has 12 amino acids. V lost 11 bases to trimming and J lost 4 bases, with 14 bases between them. In germline, CDR1 is MGHDK, CDR2 SYGVNS. The CDR3 spells CAFAGVTTEAFF. CDR3 DNA sequence: TGTGCCTTTGCGGGGGTCACCACTGAAGCTTTCTTT.

This clonotype was seen ten or more times. The rearrangement uses TRBV28 and TRBJ2-4; the D gene is possibly TRBD1 (5 bases). CDR1 is MDHEN, CDR2 SYDVKM, per germline. V shed 2 bases and J shed 2 bases, with 13 bases lying between them. This CDR3 contains 16 residues. CDR3 nucleotides: TGTGCCAGCAGTTTACCCTCGGCAGGGACCAAAAACATTCAGTACTTC. Translation: CASSLPSAGTKNIQYF.

This clonotype was detected a few times. This chain uses TRBV28 with TRBJ1-1; a weak D match, TRBD1 (5 bases). CDR3 size: 14 residues. The V end was cut by 2 bases, the J end by 11 bases, with 18 bases between. Germline lookup yields CDR1 MDHEN and CDR2 SYDVKM. CDR3 residues: CASSLITGPVGAFF. The CDR3 coding sequence is TGTGCCAGCAGTTTAATAACAGGACCCGTCGGGGCTTTCTTT.

This clonotype was found a few times. The chain recombines TRBV30 with TRBJ1-1, with 8 bases identical to TRBD1. V trimming: 4 bases; J trimming: 5 bases; junction bases outside the gene matches: 9. The germline gives CDR1 GTSNPN, CDR2 SVGIG (reference sequence). The CDR3 runs to 14 residues. This CDR3 is CAWNRGGTGTEAFF. DNA for the CDR3: TGTGCCTGGAACAGGGGGGGCACGGGGACTGAAGCTTTCTTT.

This clonotype was counted between two and nine times. The J gene is TRBJ1-1, the V gene TRBV12-3 or TRBV12-4; D unclear. This CDR3 has 15 residues. The V end was cut by 7 bases, the J end by 0 bases, with 15 bases between. CDR3 protein: CASTPSDIMNTEAFF. As DNA, the CDR3 is TGTGCCAGCACTCCCTCCGACATCATGAACACTGAAGCTTTCTTT.

This clonotype occurred many times. The chain carries TRBV7-3 and TRBJ1-1; 8 bases agree with TRBD1. The trim removed 5 bases at V and 2 bases at J, leaving 4 bases unmatched. Germline lookup yields CDR1 SGHTA and CDR2 FQGTGA. The CDR3 runs 14 residues. As DNA, the CDR3 is TGTGCCAGCAGCAATACAGGGGGAAACACTGAAGCTTTCTTT. Translated: CASSNTGGNTEAFF.

This clonotype was recorded at least ten times. This chain uses TRBV2 with TRBJ1-1, with no clear D. Deletions cut 4 bases from V and 7 bases from J, with 16 bases between. Germline CDR1 is SNHLY and CDR2 is FYNNEI. This CDR3 comprises 14 residues. CDR3 sequence (DNA): TGTGCCAGCAGTGTGGACTCCCACAGTGGTGAAGCTTTCTTT. Protein sequence: CASSVDSHSGEAFF.

This clonotype was recorded many times. The CDR3: CASSAQGRDSPLHF. In DNA form, the CDR3 reads TGTGCCAGCAGTGCACAGGGGCGGGATTCACCCCTCCACTTT. V gene TRBV6-1 combines with J gene TRBJ1-6; TRBD1 agrees at 7 bases. V shed 4 bases and J 8 bases; nucleotides not matched to a gene: 5. The germline V gene encodes CDR1 MNHNS and CDR2 SASEGT. This CDR3 region has 14 residues.

The sample holds many counts of this clonotype. V and J are TRBV28 and TRBJ1-1, with a possible D match to TRBD1 (5 bases). The CDR3 totals 12 residues. Germline values: CDR1 MDHEN, CDR2 SYDVKM. V lost 8 bases and J 0 bases, leaving 7 bases between the germline ends. The CDR3 DNA reads as TGTGCCAGCGGGACTTTGAACACTGAAGCTTTCTTT. As protein: CASGTLNTEAFF.

This clonotype was found many times. This chain joins TRBV19 and TRBJ2-2; TRBD1 is a possible D gene (5 bases). Trimming pared 8 bases from V and 4 bases from J, leaving 14 bases between. This CDR3 spans 14 amino acids. Germline values: CDR1 LNHDA, CDR2 SQIVND (reference sequence). This chain's CDR3 is CASADRPFTGELFF. The DNA of the CDR3 is TGTGCCAGTGCAGACAGACCCTTCACCGGGGAGCTGTTTTTT.

This chain connects TRBV6-5 to TRBJ2-7, with 11 bases lining up with TRBD2. The V segment lost 2 bases and the J segment 5 bases; nucleotides outside the gene matches: 8. This CDR3 region has 16 residues. Looked up from germline, CDR1 is MNHEY and CDR2 is SVGAGI. CDR3 sequence reads: CASSYGIAGGPDEQYF. In DNA, the CDR3 is TGTGCCAGCAGTTACGGTATAGCGGGAGGGCCTGACGAGCAGTACTTC.

In this sample, this clonotype turned up many times. The CDR3 spells CANDRLFLAGGSYQETQYF. CDR3 DNA: TGTGCCAACGACCGATTGTTTCTAGCGGGGGGATCGTACCAAGAGACCCAGTACTTC. This sequence joins TRBV6-2 or TRBV6-3 and TRBJ2-5; 11 positions agree with TRBD2. J lost 0 bases, V lost 10 bases, and 19 bases had no gene match. CDR1 is MNHEY and CDR2 is SVGEGT in the germline V gene. The CDR3 contains 19 residues.

This clonotype was observed a few times. This chain joins TRBV24-1 and TRBJ1-2; the D gene is possibly TRBD1 (5 bases). The germline V gene has CDR1 KGHDR and CDR2 SFDVKD. CDR3 length: 13 amino acids. The V end was cut by 4 bases, the J end by 8 bases, with 13 bases between. CDR3 sequence reads: CATSDSPGFGYTF. The CDR3 DNA follows: TGTGCCACCAGTGACAGTCCAGGGTTCGGCTACACCTTC.

Concerning this clonotype itself: The DNA is omitted, as the CDR3 cannot be located on it reliably, and the CDR3 follows TCRdb's listing. The genes are TRBV6-1 and TRBJ1-2. Ends included, the CDR3 has 14 residues. Germline CDR1 reads MNHNS; CDR2 reads SASEGT. The chain's CDR3 is CASSVPPPNYGYTF.

The sample holds a few counts of this clonotype. The V call is TRBV20-1, the J call TRBJ1-2; TRBD1 is a possible D gene (5 bases). Germline V gene data show CDR1 as DFQATT and CDR2 as SNEGSKA (reference sequence). The CDR3 loop spans 15 amino acids. V lost 0 bases, J lost 4 bases, and 15 bases lay in between. The CDR3 spells CSARDSPGGGYGYTF. The CDR3 bases are TGCAGTGCTAGAGATTCGCCCGGGGGGGGCTATGGCTACACCTTC.

This clonotype came up many times. CDR3 loop: CASSTGQGDTEAFF. The CDR3 DNA is TGCGCCAGCAGCACAGGACAGGGGGACACTGAAGCTTTCTTT. The chain joins TRBV5-1 to TRBJ1-1; 10 nucleotides agree with TRBD1. Losses at the gene ends were 4 bases for V and 3 bases for J; bases not matched to a gene: 3. This CDR3 contains 14 residues. Germline V gene data show CDR1 as SGHRS and CDR2 as YFSETQ.